This T cell receptor (beta chain) is from a study of long-term antiretroviral therapy in people with HIV (dated by TCRdb to about 2022). In the study overall: The earliest samples were collected approximately a decade before the 2015 WHO recommendation for immediate ART, a period when ART was typically delayed until CD4 counts fell. A retrospective serial study tested whether changes in peripheral blood TRB repertoire composition and diversity were associated with ART initiation and durable HIV suppression. The cohort contributed roughly 200 cryopreserved PBMC samples from about 33 adults with confirmed HIV infection, collected serially over a mean of approximately six years (range 1-12). Of the approximately 30 participants with HIV, more than 10 were female. No cross-contamination during QIAcube processing was shown when test extractions of a monoclonal T-cell line were performed alongside 33 polyclonal samples.

Inclusion was restricted to participants for whom at least one PBMC sample before ART initiation and at least two post-ART samples were available. All participants with HIV were treated in the United States of America. Before DNA extraction, cryopreserved samples of 1-10 million PBMC were thawed and washed. At the time of the earliest PBMC sample, participants with HIV were aged between about 23 and 54 years. PBMC samples from each participant spanned 1-4 timepoints before ART initiation and 2-8 timepoints after ART initiation, with a median of 7 samples. For every participant, serial HIV viral load, CD4+ T-cell count, ART history and demographic data were obtained. Genomic DNA was extracted from unsorted PBMC with a Qiagen kit on a QIAcube, processed in batches of 12 samples. This clone was observed a single time. No cognate antigen has been identified for it. No per-base quality is available; no much larger clone lies one base away.

The immunoSEQ hsTCRB v3.0 assay was used at survey level resolution to sequence the TRB variable region. The target sequencing depth for TRB was about 40,000-55,000 T-cell genomes per sample. Pooled TRB libraries were sequenced on an Illumina MiSeq with a v3 150-cycle kit. The published analysis was carried out like this. Repertoire analysis was performed in R inside a reproducible Nextflow workflow that covered QC, data transformation and analysis. LymphoSeq2, an R package for exploring AIRR-Seq data, was used to implement the custom analyses. A handful of samples that produced fewer than 5000 total TRB sequences were removed, so approximately 170 HIV repertoires were analyzed. Among the 180 to 200 retained HIV repertoires, some 60 were collected before ART initiation and 120 to 140 were collected after ART initiation. Repertoires were downsampled to 5000 TRB nucleotide sequences, and summary statistics were averaged over 100 downsampling iterations. The analysis kept only TRB sequences whose CDR3 regions were at least seven amino acids long. A Shannon entropy-derived clonality score and the Gini coefficient were used to measure diversity. In repertoire networks, the top 5000 CDR3 amino acid sequences were linked whenever an edit distance of one separated two sequences. GLIPH2 predicted antigen specificity groups and MHC restriction for TRB CDR3 amino acid sequences. CDR3 amino acid sequences were matched against VDJdb and McPAS-TCR to flag known CMV, EBV, HIV or tissue antigen associations. Pre-ART, post-ART and control groups were compared with Wilcoxon signed-rank tests and Holm-Bonferroni correction. Here the immuneACCESS table is served through TCRdb, limited to in-frame sequences with V and J called. Missing clones are a known gap in these copies; in checked studies unresolved V genes cover under half, and the rest lacks a known reason. V, J and clone size reflect that table, while D and trimming were determined from the DNA. Recorded for this sample are 35,000 to 40,000 clones; around 94% of them occurred a single time. The ten most abundant clones make up roughly 3.6% of the sample.

The investigation overall reported the following: Inferences about post-ART repertoire changes are limited because no data were available on ART adherence, viral resistance or therapy changes. Owing to limited PBMC availability, only the TCR beta chain was sequenced, without alpha chain pairing. At every time point, the repertoire was dominated by expanded TRB clones first identified before ART initiation, although this dominance fluctuated and, in many PLHIV, declined after ART. Starting ART was linked to a significant rise in TRB diversity, yet even with long-term ART the diversity remained significantly lower than in transplant donor controls. The samples span the years 2004 to 2017, and the ART regimens used at that time may not be as effective as current regimens. HIV repertoires had narrower CDR3 length ranges than controls, and the network structure suggested an antigen-experienced repertoire that shifted only slightly toward naive after ART. Unsorted PBMC were profiled instead of sorted CD4+ and CD8+ T cells because pre-ART samples had limited cell numbers.

The receptor was isolated from a woman in her forties or fifties with HIV. Sequences were derived from unsorted PBMCs, sampled 4.1 years after starting antiretroviral therapy.

At the DNA level, the sequence is TGTGCCAGTAGTTTAGGGGGGGCCCACACCGGGGAGCTGTTTTTT. The resulting protein is CASSLGGAHTGELFF. This receptor chain uses TRBV19 and TRBJ2-2; a weak D assignment points to TRBD2 (7 bases agree). From its cysteine to its phenylalanine, the CDR3 spans 15 amino acids. CDR3 DNA is the only sequence kept; it has 45 bases, read in frame from the first base. V gives up 5 bases and J gives up 3 bases, and the segment between their germline ends measures 13 bases. Looking up the germline V gene (reference sequence) yields CDR1 LNHDA and CDR2 SQIVND.